These 24 T cell receptor beta chains came from one sample sequenced in a study of prognosis after radiotherapy for stage I lung cancer. From genomic DNA, TCR beta CDR3 was amplified by two-round multiplex PCR. Primers specific to each TRBV and TRBJ gene drove first-round PCR. TCRdb reprocessed the multiplex PCR reads via MiXCR and lists one record per CDR3 protein. The sample holds 10,000 or so distinct CDR3 sequences, roughly 51% seen once. The material was PBMCs, obtained before or after stereotactic body radiation therapy (not recorded which). These receptors were obtained from a donor over 45 with non-small cell lung cancer.

By share, this clonotype ranks as medium-sized. The chain joins TRBV20-1 to TRBJ2-1; tentatively, D is TRBD2 (5 bases). Germline V gene data show CDR1 as DFQATT and CDR2 as SNEGSKA (reference sequence). The CDR3 extends over 12 amino acids. V was clipped by 6 bases and J by 10 bases, with 16 bases between them. The CDR3 here is CSATKEVTEQFF. The CDR3, as DNA: TGCAGTGCCACCAAGGAGGTAACAGAGCAGTTCTTC.

The chain is built from TRBV2 and TRBJ2-1, with 9 bases identical to TRBD2. CDR3 size: 14 residues. Losses at the gene ends were 6 bases for V and 6 bases for J; bases not matched to a gene: 6. Germline values: CDR1 SNHLY, CDR2 FYNNEI. The CDR3: CASRTGTSSNEQFF. The CDR3 DNA is TGTGCCAGCAGGACCGGGACTAGCAGCAATGAGCAGTTCTTC.

This sequence joins TRBV6-1 and TRBJ2-7; D not resolved. Trimming removed 7 bases at V and 3 bases at J, with 16 bases between. CDR3 length: 14 amino acids. Germline V gives CDR1 MNHNS, CDR2 SASEGT. Here the CDR3 reads CASTPSAILYEQYF. CDR3 in DNA: TGTGCCAGCACCCCCTCAGCAATTCTCTACGAGCAGTACTTC.

This clonotype was picked up one time. V gene TRBV4-1 combines with J gene TRBJ2-5, with D maybe TRBD1 (6 bases). This CDR3 has 14 residues. Trimming removed 2 bases at V and 3 bases at J, with 10 bases between. CDR1 and CDR2 (germline): MGHRA, YSYEKL. CDR3 loop: CASSQTGSKETQYF. CDR3 bases: TGCGCCAGCAGCCAAACAGGGTCTAAAGAGACCCAGTACTTC.

This clonotype showed up just once. This chain connects TRBV19 to TRBJ2-1, with D perhaps TRBD2 (6 bases). Germline V CDR1 and CDR2: LNHDA, SQIVND (reference sequence). The CDR3 totals 20 residues. V was shortened by 7 bases and J by 0 bases, with 28 bases between the two germline ends. CDR3 sequence (DNA): TGTGCCAGTACCCCCTCGGGGCGGGATGCCCAAGCGTGCTCCTACAATGAGCAGTTCTTC. Its translation is CASTPSGRDAQACSYNEQFF.

This sequence joins TRBV12-3 or TRBV12-4 and TRBJ1-6; no clear D gene. The CDR3 length is 15 residues. Trimming stripped 3 bases from V and 11 bases from J, with 17 bases between. CDR3 coding DNA: TGTGCCAGCAGTTTTGGGGAGAAAAAAGTGGCACCCCTCCACTTT. Translation: CASSFGEKKVAPLHF.

The chain joins TRBV6-1 to TRBJ1-2; 9 nucleotides align to TRBD1. In germline, CDR1 is MNHNS, CDR2 SASEGT. The CDR3 length is 15 residues. Trimming at V came to 6 bases and at J to 8 bases, leaving 13 bases not matched to a gene. The CDR3 nucleotides are TGTGCCAGCAGCCGGGCGGGACAGGGTTGGAGCGGCTACACCTTC. Residues: CASSRAGQGWSGYTF.

This clonotype has a count of ten or more. It may be a read error: a sequence one base away is much more abundant. The chain couples TRBV15 to TRBJ2-7, with D uncertain. CDR1 is LNHNV and CDR2 is YYDKDF in the germline V gene (reference sequence). Trimming removed 3 bases at V and 1 base at J, with 7 bases between. This CDR3 spans 13 amino acids. The CDR3 sequence: CATSSHASYEQYF. The CDR3 DNA reads as TGTGCCACCAGCAGTCATGCGTCCTACGAGCAGTACTTC.

Judged by abundance, this clonotype is medium-sized. The chain employs TRBV15 and TRBJ1-4; D is ambiguous. The V and J ends lost 5 bases and 8 bases respectively, with 15 bases between them. This CDR3 spans 14 amino acids. Germline V gene lookup returns CDR1 LNHNV and CDR2 YYDKDF (reference sequence). The CDR3 sequence is CATSSPGQPEKLFF. CDR3 coding DNA: TGTGCCACCAGCTCCCCTGGGCAGCCGGAAAAACTGTTTTTT.

The chain employs TRBV6-5 and TRBJ1-2; D not certain. V lost 2 bases and J 2 bases, leaving 15 bases between the germline ends. Germline V lookup: CDR1 MNHEY, CDR2 SVGAGI. The CDR3 runs 16 residues. The CDR3 nucleotides are TGTGCCAGCAGTTACCTTTCTCGGGGAATCAACTATGGCTACACCTTC. Its translation: CASSYLSRGINYGYTF.

This rearrangement joins TRBV6-9 to TRBJ1-1, with D possibly matching TRBD1 (5 bases). The V gene's germline CDR1 is MNHGY and CDR2 SVAAGI. Deletions cut 3 bases from V and 6 bases from J, with 14 bases between. The CDR3 has 14 residues. CDR3 amino acids: CASSYSRVNSEAFF. The CDR3 DNA reads as TGTGCCAGCAGTTACTCCAGGGTGAATTCTGAAGCTTTCTTT.

This chain links TRBV6-2 or TRBV6-3 with TRBJ2-1, with TRBD1 identical over 7 bases. The length of the CDR3 is 16 residues. Germline lookup yields CDR1 MNHEY and CDR2 SVGEGT. Trimming removed 4 bases from V and 0 bases from J; junction bases left unmatched: 6. The CDR3 region is CASSSRQGGSYNEQFF. The DNA for the CDR3 is TGTGCCAGCAGTTCCAGACAGGGCGGCTCCTACAATGAGCAGTTCTTC.

By share, this clonotype ranks as medium-sized (0.01 to 0.1%). The chain uses TRBV2 and TRBJ1-3; no definite D call. Germline lookup yields CDR1 SNHLY and CDR2 FYNNEI. The CDR3 is 17 amino acids. V dropped 2 bases and J dropped 0 bases, with 14 bases sitting between them. For the CDR3, the DNA is TGTGCCAGCAGTGAATGGGAGACCTACTCCTCTGGAAACACCATATATTTT. Its translation: CASSEWETYSSGNTIYF. The whole variable domain, remainder taken from reference TRBV2 and TRBJ1-3, is EPEVTQTPSHQVTQMGQEVILRCVPISNHLYFYWYRQILGQKVEFLVSFYNNEISEKSEIFDDQFSVERPDGSNFTLKIRSTKLEDSAMYFCASSEWETYSSGNTIYFGEGSWLTVV.

This chain uses TRBV6-2 or TRBV6-3 with TRBJ2-7; D is ambiguous. V was cut by 1 base and J by 3 bases, with 4 bases left in between. This CDR3 region has 12 residues. Germline values: CDR1 MNHEY, CDR2 SVGEGT. In nucleotides, the CDR3 is TGTGCCAGCAGTTACTTGAACTACGAGCAGTACTTC. Translating it yields CASSYLNYEQYF.

This clonotype was picked up a small number of times. This sequence is one base from a far larger clone and is likely a read error. The CDR3 spells CATLFWVNQPQHF. The CDR3 nucleotides are TGTGCCACCTTGTTCTGGGTCAATCAGCCCCAGCATTTT. The chain combines TRBV6-4 with TRBJ1-5; D not resolved. The CDR3 spans 13 residues. The ends were cut back, 10 bases at V and 3 bases at J, with 13 bases in the middle. The germline V gene encodes CDR1 MRHNA and CDR2 SNTAGT.

The CDR3 here is CASSDECPLHF. In nucleotides, the CDR3 is TGTGCCAGCAGTGATGAATGTCCTCTCCACTTT. This rearrangement joins TRBV6-2 or TRBV6-3 to TRBJ1-6; no reliable D call. Germline V gene data show CDR1 as MNHEY and CDR2 as SVGEGT. V lost 5 bases to trimming and J lost 16 bases, with 12 bases between them. The CDR3 loop spans 11 amino acids.

The chain combines TRBV6-1 with TRBJ1-5; D might be TRBD1 (6 bases). Deletions cut 8 bases from V and 2 bases from J, with 13 bases between. Germline V gene lookup returns CDR1 MNHNS and CDR2 SASEGT. CDR3 length equals 14 residues. This chain's CDR3 is CASQDRAGNQPQHF. CDR3 bases: TGTGCCAGCCAGGACAGAGCGGGCAATCAGCCCCAGCATTTT.

This clonotype was recorded at least ten times. The rearrangement links TRBV4-2 to TRBJ2-7, with D unclear. Between the trimmed V and J ends, which lost 3 bases and 0 bases, there was a span of 3 bases. Germline V gene sequence: CDR1 LGHNA, CDR2 YNFKEQ. The CDR3 contains 12 residues. This CDR3 reads CASSHDSYEQYF. In DNA form, the CDR3 reads TGTGCCAGCAGCCACGACTCCTACGAGCAGTACTTC.

The chain employs TRBV7-2 and TRBJ2-2; D is uncertain. The CDR3 has 13 amino acids. Trimming took 1 base from V and 9 from J, leaving 9 bases between them. CDR1 is SGHTA and CDR2 is FQGNSA in the germline V gene. The CDR3 reads CASSLGLPRELFF. CDR3 sequence (DNA): TGTGCCAGCAGCTTAGGACTCCCCCGGGAGCTGTTTTTT.

As for this clonotype: A much more abundant neighbour one base away suggests this may be a read error. This chain links TRBV29-1 with TRBJ2-5; D uncertain. Germline V lookup: CDR1 SQVTM, CDR2 ANQGSEA. This CDR3 has 14 residues. The CDR3 is CSVSILVGQETKYF. DNA of the CDR3: TGCAGCGTTTCCATCCTCGTAGGGCAAGAGACCAAGTACTTC.

This clonotype was observed a few times. The chain is built from TRBV12-3 or TRBV12-4 and TRBJ2-3; tentatively, D is TRBD2 (5 bases). V was cut by 8 bases and J by 12 bases, with 18 bases left in between. This CDR3 comprises 12 residues. The CDR3 coding sequence is TGTGCCAGCTCCTCCGAGGGCCCTATTCAGTATTTT. Residues: CASSSEGPIQYF.

Of note for this clonotype: With only one base between it and a far larger clone, this is likely a read error. This chain connects TRBV27 to TRBJ2-7; D is perhaps TRBD1 (7 bases). Deletions cut 5 bases from V and 4 bases from J, with 18 bases between. The CDR3 spans 15 residues. Germline CDR1 reads MNHEY; CDR2 reads SMNVEV (reference sequence). CDR3 nucleotide sequence: TGTGCCAGCAGTGACGCGGGACAGTCCGCATACGAGCAGTACTTC. The encoded protein is CASSDAGQSAYEQYF.

The gene calls are TRBV6-1 and TRBJ1-1; 10 bases line up with TRBD1. J lost 12 bases, V lost 2 bases, and 9 bases had no gene match. CDR1 is MNHNS and CDR2 is SASEGT in the germline V gene. This CDR3 is built from 14 residues. CDR3 coding DNA: TGTGCCAGCAGTGAATCCGGACAGGGGGACAAATCTTTCTTT. Amino acids: CASSESGQGDKSFF.

Judged by abundance, this clonotype is medium-sized (0.01 to 0.1%). This CDR3 reads CASSEVERERYEQYF. CDR3 DNA: TGTGCCAGCAGTGAGGTCGAGCGGGAGAGGTACGAGCAGTACTTC. The J gene is TRBJ2-7, the V gene TRBV6-4, with 8 bases that match TRBD2. Germline CDR1 is MRHNA and CDR2 is SNTAGT. J lost 4 bases, V lost 3 bases, and 8 bases had no gene match. The CDR3 is 15 residues long.